This T cell receptor beta chain came from a study of blood T cell repertoires in COVID-19. Clones were read by immunoSEQ multiplex PCR, and TCRdb kept only the in-frame ones, dropping some. The data contain 110,000 or so clones, around four fifths of them seen just once; the ten biggest clones take up about 8.5%. This receptor was obtained from a woman aged 40 to 49 with acute or convalescent COVID-19. The specimen was peripheral blood.

The CDR3 is CASSSTSGGALTDTQYF. The CDR3 DNA follows: TGTGCCAGCAGTTCAACTAGCGGGGGGGCGTTGACAGATACGCAGTATTTT. The rearrangement joins TRBV6-2 or TRBV6-3 to TRBJ2-3; TRBD2 agrees at 13 bases. From germline, CDR1 is MNHEY and CDR2 SVGEGT. Germline trimming cut 4 bases from V and 3 bases from J; bases unmatched to any gene: 7. CDR3 length: 17 residues.